These T cell receptor beta chains were read from a single sample in a study of CD8 T cells in ankylosing spondylitis. TCRdb re-called the 5' RACE reads with MiXCR, one entry per CDR3 protein. The sample lists 350,000 to 550,000 distinct CDR3 sequences; roughly 26% were seen once. The sequencing sample was made of blood, either unsorted or a sorted T cell fraction (not recorded which). The receptors shown here come from a male donor with ankylosing spondylitis. Each CDR3 is given with its conserved first and last residue. The order of the fields is CDR3 protein, CDR3 DNA, J gene, D gene, V gene, clone size. The D gene is left open where the match is weak. The listing skips clone size in some rows; elsewhere it reads once, few, many or a size class.

CDR3aa: CASSEDQANEKLFF; CDR3nt: TGTGCCAGCAGTGAGGACCAAGCGAATGAAAAACTGTTTTTT; j_gene: TRBJ1-4; d_gene: .; v_gene: TRBV25-1; abundance: .
CDR3aa: CASSTTGTGRETQYF; CDR3nt: TGCGCCAGCAGCACTACCGGGACAGGGCGTGAGACCCAGTACTTC; j_gene: TRBJ2-5; d_gene: TRBD1; v_gene: TRBV5-1; abundance: few
CDR3aa: CASKRTSGSDTGELFF; CDR3nt: TGTGCCAGCAAACGGACTAGCGGGAGTGACACCGGGGAGCTGTTTTTT; j_gene: TRBJ2-2; d_gene: TRBD2; v_gene: TRBV6-4; abundance: .
CDR3aa: CASSLEATGRTDTQYF; CDR3nt: TGCGCCAGCAGCTTGGAGGCAACGGGTCGCACAGATACGCAGTATTTT; j_gene: TRBJ2-3; d_gene: .; v_gene: TRBV5-1; abundance: few
CDR3aa: CASSQGRSSSSGNTIYF; CDR3nt: TGTGCCAGCAGCCAAGGAAGAAGCTCTAGCTCTGGAAACACCATATATTTT; j_gene: TRBJ1-3; d_gene: .; v_gene: TRBV3-1; abundance: few
CDR3aa: CASSLETPNSEAFF; CDR3nt: TGCGCCAGCAGCTTGGAGACACCGAACTCTGAAGCTTTCTTT; j_gene: TRBJ1-1; d_gene: .; v_gene: TRBV5-1; abundance: few
CDR3aa: CASSPSMGGRNTGELFF; CDR3nt: TGCGCCAGCAGCCCCTCCATGGGGGGTAGGAACACCGGGGAGCTGTTTTTT; j_gene: TRBJ2-2; d_gene: .; v_gene: TRBV5-1; abundance: many
CDR3aa: CASSQDWTDPYNEQFF; CDR3nt: TGTGCCAGCAGCCAAGATTGGACAGATCCCTACAATGAGCAGTTCTTC; j_gene: TRBJ2-1; d_gene: .; v_gene: TRBV3-1; abundance: .
CDR3aa: CATSDVQGADQPQHF; CDR3nt: TGTGCCACCAGTGATGTACAGGGGGCCGATCAGCCCCAGCATTTT; j_gene: TRBJ1-5; d_gene: TRBD1; v_gene: TRBV24-1; abundance: .
CDR3aa: CASSLGGENEKLFF; CDR3nt: TGTGCCAGCAGCCTTGGGGGAGAGAATGAAAAACTGTTTTTT; j_gene: TRBJ1-4; d_gene: .; v_gene: TRBV7-9; abundance: .
CDR3aa: CASSRQSDSLGQPQHF; CDR3nt: TGTGCCAGCAGCCGACAGTCAGACAGCTTAGGTCAGCCCCAGCATTTT; j_gene: TRBJ1-5; d_gene: .; v_gene: TRBV7-2; abundance: .
CDR3aa: CASNYDRGTGELFF; CDR3nt: TGCGCCAGCAATTATGACAGGGGGACCGGGGAGCTGTTTTTT; j_gene: TRBJ2-2; d_gene: TRBD1; v_gene: TRBV5-1; abundance: .
CDR3aa: CASSLAGGQGSTEAFF; CDR3nt: TGCGCCAGCAGCTTGGCGGGGGGGCAGGGGAGCACTGAAGCTTTCTTT; j_gene: TRBJ1-1; d_gene: .; v_gene: TRBV5-1; abundance: few
CDR3aa: CASSFQGPTNNSPLHF; CDR3nt: TGTGCCAGCAGCTTTCAAGGCCCTACCAATAATTCACCCCTCCACTTT; j_gene: TRBJ1-6; d_gene: .; v_gene: TRBV7-8; abundance: few
CDR3aa: CSVGTDYEQYF; CDR3nt: TGCAGCGTGGGGACAGACTACGAGCAGTACTTC; j_gene: TRBJ2-7; d_gene: TRBD1; v_gene: TRBV29-1; abundance: many
CDR3aa: CSVQGCGSPLHF; CDR3nt: TGCAGCGTTCAAGGGTGTGGCTCACCCCTCCACTTT; j_gene: TRBJ1-6; d_gene: .; v_gene: TRBV29-1; abundance: .
CDR3aa: CASKEGVGNEKLFF; CDR3nt: TGTGCCAGCAAGGAGGGTGTGGGTAATGAAAAACTGTTTTTT; j_gene: TRBJ1-4; d_gene: .; v_gene: TRBV2; abundance: once
CDR3aa: CASSLGAHYEQYF; CDR3nt: TGTGCCAGCAGCTTAGGAGCGCACTACGAGCAGTACTTC; j_gene: TRBJ2-7; d_gene: .; v_gene: TRBV7-9; abundance: many
CDR3aa: CSASRPVGGHQETQYF; CDR3nt: TGCAGTGCTAGTAGGCCAGTGGGAGGGCACCAAGAGACCCAGTACTTC; j_gene: TRBJ2-5; d_gene: TRBD2; v_gene: TRBV20-1; abundance: .
CDR3aa: CASSPGQRRGGYTF; CDR3nt: TGTGCCAGCAGCCCCGGACAGCGAAGGGGCGGCTACACCTTC; j_gene: TRBJ1-2; d_gene: .; v_gene: TRBV7-2; abundance: .
CDR3aa: CAWREKGRVNSPLHF; CDR3nt: TGTGCCTGGAGGGAGAAGGGACGCGTTAATTCACCCCTCCACTTT; j_gene: TRBJ1-6; d_gene: .; v_gene: TRBV30; abundance: few
CDR3aa: CATSDLRGRGDETQYF; CDR3nt: TGTGCCACCAGTGATTTGCGCGGTAGGGGAGATGAGACCCAGTACTTC; j_gene: TRBJ2-5; d_gene: .; v_gene: TRBV24-1; abundance: .
CDR3aa: CSARENSYGYTF; CDR3nt: TGCAGTGCTAGAGAGAACAGTTATGGCTACACCTTC; j_gene: TRBJ1-2; d_gene: .; v_gene: TRBV20-1; abundance: few
CDR3aa: CSASVQGQGSYEQYF; CDR3nt: TGCAGTGCTAGTGTTCAGGGACAGGGGAGTTACGAGCAGTACTTC; j_gene: TRBJ2-7; d_gene: TRBD1; v_gene: TRBV20-1; abundance: once
CDR3aa: CASSLFGAVNEKLFF; CDR3nt: TGTGCCAGCAGCTTATTTGGGGCGGTTAATGAAAAACTGTTTTTT; j_gene: TRBJ1-4; d_gene: .; v_gene: TRBV11-2; abundance: .
CDR3aa: CASSPTSGGNNEQFF; CDR3nt: TGTGCCAGCAGCCCCACTAGCGGGGGAAACAATGAGCAGTTCTTC; j_gene: TRBJ2-1; d_gene: TRBD2; v_gene: TRBV2; abundance: .
CDR3aa: CATSDPGTGNNEQFF; CDR3nt: TGTGCCACCAGTGACCCGGGGACAGGGAACAATGAGCAGTTCTTC; j_gene: TRBJ2-1; d_gene: TRBD1; v_gene: TRBV24-1; abundance: .
CDR3aa: CASSRLGPEETQYF; CDR3nt: TGTGCCAGCAGCCGGCTGGGTCCTGAAGAGACCCAGTACTTC; j_gene: TRBJ2-5; d_gene: .; v_gene: TRBV14; abundance: .
CDR3aa: CSVDRTSSMEQFF; CDR3nt: TGCAGCGTTGACAGGACTAGTAGCATGGAGCAGTTCTTC; j_gene: TRBJ2-1; d_gene: TRBD2; v_gene: TRBV29-1; abundance: .
CDR3aa: CASRGGTGNTEAFF; CDR3nt: TGCGCCAGCAGAGGAGGGACAGGGAACACTGAAGCTTTCTTT; j_gene: TRBJ1-1; d_gene: TRBD1; v_gene: TRBV5-1; abundance: .
CDR3aa: CSARPVYNEQFF; CDR3nt: TGCAGTGCCCGCCCTGTGTACAATGAGCAGTTCTTC; j_gene: TRBJ2-1; d_gene: .; v_gene: TRBV20-1; abundance: few
CDR3aa: CASSQFGTRADTQYF; CDR3nt: TGTGCCAGCAGCCAATTTGGGACTAGAGCAGATACGCAGTATTTT; j_gene: TRBJ2-3; d_gene: TRBD2; v_gene: TRBV3-1; abundance: few
CDR3aa: CASSQGVRQDNYGYTF; CDR3nt: TGTGCCAGCAGCCAAGGGGTTCGGCAGGACAACTATGGCTACACCTTC; j_gene: TRBJ1-2; d_gene: .; v_gene: TRBV4-2; abundance: .
CDR3aa: CASSNLGHPSYEQYF; CDR3nt: TGTGCCAGTAGTAACTTGGGACACCCCTCCTACGAGCAGTACTTC; j_gene: TRBJ2-7; d_gene: .; v_gene: TRBV19; abundance: .
CDR3aa: CASSVDPAGVLETQYF; CDR3nt: TGTGCCAGCAGCGTAGATCCTGCCGGAGTTCTGGAGACCCAGTACTTC; j_gene: TRBJ2-5; d_gene: .; v_gene: TRBV9; abundance: .
CDR3aa: CASSRTDSYEQYF; CDR3nt: TGTGCCAGCAGCCGGACAGACTCCTACGAGCAGTACTTC; j_gene: TRBJ2-7; d_gene: .; v_gene: TRBV7-9; abundance: .
CDR3aa: CASSRGDLTDTQYF; CDR3nt: TGTGCCAGCAGCCGTGGGGACTTAACAGATACGCAGTATTTT; j_gene: TRBJ2-3; d_gene: .; v_gene: TRBV7-2; abundance: .
CDR3aa: CSAKVADFNYGYTF; CDR3nt: TGCAGTGCTAAGGTCGCGGATTTTAACTATGGCTACACCTTC; j_gene: TRBJ1-2; d_gene: .; v_gene: TRBV20-1; abundance: few
CDR3aa: CASSYLGDNEQFF; CDR3nt: TGTGCCAGCAGTTACCTTGGAGACAATGAGCAGTTCTTC; j_gene: TRBJ2-1; d_gene: .; v_gene: TRBV12-3/TRBV12-4; abundance: few
CDR3aa: CASSLVGISYNEQFF; CDR3nt: TGCGCCAGCAGCTTGGTCGGGATCTCCTACAATGAGCAGTTCTTC; j_gene: TRBJ2-1; d_gene: .; v_gene: TRBV5-1; abundance: .
CDR3aa: CSQAGGRSYNEQFF; CDR3nt: TGCAGTCAAGCCGGGGGTCGATCTTACAATGAGCAGTTCTTC; j_gene: TRBJ2-1; d_gene: .; v_gene: TRBV20-1; abundance: .
CDR3aa: CASSLVDRSQLSNIQYF; CDR3nt: TGCGCCAGCAGCTTGGTCGACAGATCCCAACTATCAAACATTCAGTACTTC; j_gene: TRBJ2-4; d_gene: .; v_gene: TRBV5-1; abundance: few
CDR3aa: CASSQGPGAAKAFF; CDR3nt: TGTGCCAGCAGCCAAGGACCGGGGGCAGCTAAAGCTTTCTTT; j_gene: TRBJ1-1; d_gene: .; v_gene: TRBV3-1; abundance: .
CDR3aa: CAGVGQGAVNEKLFF; CDR3nt: TGTGCCGGCGTGGGCCAGGGGGCGGTTAATGAAAAACTGTTTTTT; j_gene: TRBJ1-4; d_gene: TRBD1; v_gene: TRBV2; abundance: few
CDR3aa: CSVETRGGKTQYF; CDR3nt: TGCAGCGTTGAAACGAGGGGGGGTAAGACCCAGTACTTC; j_gene: TRBJ2-5; d_gene: .; v_gene: TRBV29-1; abundance: .
CDR3aa: CSASELASYNEQFF; CDR3nt: TGCAGTGCTAGCGAGCTAGCGAGCTACAATGAGCAGTTCTTC; j_gene: TRBJ2-1; d_gene: .; v_gene: TRBV20-1; abundance: .
CDR3aa: CSARGQDGTDTQYF; CDR3nt: TGCAGTGCTCGGGGACAGGATGGCACAGATACGCAGTATTTT; j_gene: TRBJ2-3; d_gene: TRBD1; v_gene: TRBV20-1; abundance: .
CDR3aa: CASSESTPDSGGNEQFF; CDR3nt: TGCGCCAGCAGTGAGTCGACTCCGGATAGCGGGGGAAATGAGCAGTTCTTC; j_gene: TRBJ2-1; d_gene: TRBD2; v_gene: TRBV10-2; abundance: few
CDR3aa: CAISRLAGDVGTDTQYF; CDR3nt: TGTGCCATCAGCCGACTAGCGGGAGATGTCGGCACAGATACGCAGTATTTT; j_gene: TRBJ2-3; d_gene: TRBD2; v_gene: TRBV10-3; abundance: .
CDR3aa: CSALKREYSYNEQFF; CDR3nt: TGCAGTGCCCTTAAGCGGGAGTATTCCTACAATGAGCAGTTCTTC; j_gene: TRBJ2-1; d_gene: TRBD2; v_gene: TRBV20-1; abundance: .
CDR3aa: CSVSTGDTEAFF; CDR3nt: TGCAGCGTCTCGACAGGAGACACTGAAGCTTTCTTT; j_gene: TRBJ1-1; d_gene: .; v_gene: TRBV29-1; abundance: .
CDR3aa: CASTTWEGAETQYF; CDR3nt: TGTGCCAGCACCACCTGGGAAGGGGCAGAAACGCAGTATTTT; j_gene: TRBJ2-3; d_gene: .; v_gene: TRBV6-1; abundance: .